Given below is one TCR beta chain in context. Its antigen remains unidentified. No clone much larger than this one lies a single base away; base qualities are absent. The data are from a study of graft-versus-host responses after intestinal transplantation (dated by TCRdb to the early 2020s). Study-wide context: The transplants that recipients received were multivisceral, liver-intestinal, or isolated intestinal. To identify alloreactive clones, pre-transplant mixed lymphocyte reaction products were sequenced and then compared with unstimulated pre-transplant donor and recipient T cells. Donor T cell macrochimerism was defined as a peak of at least 4% donor T cells among recipient peripheral blood mononuclear cells. The cohort enrolled about two dozen intestinal transplant recipients, one of whom was a retransplant, and 3 patients without pretransplant specimens were excluded. After intestinal transplantation, graft-versus-host and host-versus-graft alloreactive T cell clones in the graft, circulation and bone marrow were tracked using bulk TCR-beta CDR3 sequencing. Every recipient was given anti-thymocyte globulin induction, then maintenance tacrolimus and steroids for roughly 3 years. Samples from a few later patients were sequenced in-house on an Illumina MiSeq with MiXCR processing rather than by the commercial service.

Libraries were built with the immunoSEQ multiplex PCR assay. For most patients, genomic DNA was isolated with the Qiagen DNeasy Blood and Tissue Kit and sent frozen to Adaptive Biotechnologies for TCR sequencing. For most patients, genomic DNA was subjected to high-throughput TCR-beta CDR3 sequencing by Adaptive Biotechnologies. As for how the authors treated the data: Adaptive's ImmunoSEQ software was the source of the TCR sequencing data for 18 patients, while three other patients were processed with MiXCR and VDJtools. CD4 versus CD8 sorting errors were corrected by removing sequences found in both subsets at a frequency ratio below 5:1. CDR3 nucleotide sequences shared between donor and recipient were removed because the origin of such sequences could not be assigned. To count as alloreactive, a clone needed at least 2-fold expansion over unstimulated cells and a minimum CFSE-low frequency of 0.002% (template counts) or 0.001% (read counts). Mappable clones were those detected in sequenced pre-transplant spleen, lymph node, or MLR CFSE-low populations of the donor or recipient. Cumulative frequency of alloreactive clones was calculated as a percentage of all sequences weighted by copy number. Entries here come from immuneACCESS through TCRdb and include only in-frame sequences with V and J called. Some clones fail to appear in such tables; in the studies checked, an unresolved V gene covers under half of the shortfall, and the cause of the remainder is unknown. V, J and clone size are taken as reported in that table, and D and trimming were inferred from the DNA itself. This sample is represented by some 90,000 clones; approximately 92% of them were singletons. The ten largest clones add up to about 0.5% of the sample.

What the time point label conveys for this sample: cells obtained before transplantation from donor or recipient. CD3+CD4+ and CD3+CD8+ populations were FACS-sorted from unstimulated pre-transplant donor and recipient cells taken from spleen or lymph nodes. V gives up 5 bases and J gives up 3 bases, and the segment between their germline ends measures 11 bases. The CDR3, cysteine through phenylalanine, is 14 amino acids long. The CDR3 DNA has 42 bases and is translated from base 1. CDR1 and CDR2, per the germline V gene, are SGHAT and FQNNGV. The paper as a whole reports these results and caveats: GvH clones were found in recipient bone marrow, and some of the GvH clones appeared earlier in ileal mucosa or blood, which is consistent with an intestinal mucosal origin. The relatively low number and heterogeneity of intestinal transplant patients limited the conclusions. High GvH to HvG T cell clonal ratios were observed in the allografts of patients with donor T cell macrochimerism. Early after transplant, peak levels of circulating GvH clones were found to be associated with declines in HvG clones.

The sequence was collected from a human donor who received an intestinal transplant. Recombination connected TRBV11-2 to TRBJ2-1; TRBD2 is perhaps the D gene, given 5 matching bases. Sequences were derived from unstimulated CD8+ T cells sorted from spleen or lymph node cells, sampled before intestinal transplant. The DNA sequence follows: TGTGCCAGCAGCCAAAGGACTGGCTACAATGAGCAGTTCTTC. Translated, this is CASSQRTGYNEQFF.